Listed here is a single TCR beta chain. The source material, RNA transcripts, was used to amplify TCR beta CDR3 regions. HTBI primers drove first-round RT-PCR of the TCR CDR3. A single record per CDR3 protein comes from TCRdb applying MiXCR to the multiplex PCR reads. The table records around 600,000 distinct CDR3 sequences, over 12% of them present only once. This record belongs to a study of T cells in Graves' hyperthyroidism and ophthalmopathy. The CDR3 loop spans 12 amino acids. The V gene lost 4 bases and the J gene lost 7 bases, with 10 bases spanning the gap. This rearrangement joins TRBV12-3 or TRBV12-4 to TRBJ1-2; D is undetermined. This TCR derives from a woman under 30 with Graves' ophthalmopathy. The sample comprised blood. The CDR3 region has the DNA TGTGCCAGCAGTTCCTCAAGGGTTGGCTACACCTTC. Amino acids: CASSSSRVGYTF.